This T cell receptor (beta chain) was recorded in a study of blood T cell repertoires in COVID-19. Study details: The cDNA or gDNA used as material had been derived from T cells, B-cell-depleted T cells, or PBMCs.

Clones were sequenced by immunoSEQ multiplex PCR, and TCRdb holds only the in-frame ones, with some missing. The profile covers about 130,000 clones, with 85% appearing a single time and 4.3% taken by the ten largest. The origin of this receptor is a human donor in a cohort sampled during active COVID-19. Sequenced: peripheral blood.

The CDR3 sequence is CASSSGQGRFDTQYF. Written as DNA, the CDR3 is TGTGCCAGCAGCTCGGGACAGGGAAGGTTTGATACGCAGTATTTT. This chain joins TRBV13 and TRBJ2-3; 9 nucleotides line up with TRBD1. Germline-derived CDR1 and CDR2 are PRHDT and FYEKMQ (reference sequence). V lost 4 bases and J lost 6; bases outside the gene matches: 8. The CDR3 is made up of 15 amino acids.